Presented here are 5 T cell receptor beta chains from one specimen sequenced in a study of blood T cell repertoires in COVID-19. Sequencing was performed with immunoSEQ multiplex PCR; in TCRdb, only in-frame clones are kept and a portion is missing. The repertoire holds some 240,000 clones, 75% to 90% seen once, with around 12% in the top ten. Sequencing was done on a sample of peripheral blood. These receptors came from a woman aged 55 to 70 with active or convalescent COVID-19.

Only one count was recorded for this clone. CDR3 sequence (DNA): TGTGCCAGCAGCCAAGGGGGGGGAGGCTCCTACGAGCAGTACTTC. Translation gives CASSQGGGGSYEQYF. This chain joins TRBV11-3 and TRBJ2-7, with D tentatively TRBD2 (7 bases). V lost 5 bases and J lost 0, with 14 bases in between. Germline assignment: CDR1 SGHNT and CDR2 YENEEA. This CDR3 comprises 15 residues.

The chain links TRBV9 to TRBJ2-3; tentatively, D is TRBD1 (5 bases). V was shortened by 1 base and J by 3 bases, with 18 bases between the two germline ends. The CDR3 has 17 residues. Germline lookup yields CDR1 SGDLS and CDR2 YYNGEE. The CDR3 DNA is TGTGCCAGCAGCGTAAGGGGTGGCGAAGTAGGGACAGATACGCAGTATTTT. Its protein is CASSVRGGEVGTDTQYF.

This sequence joins TRBV7-6 and TRBJ2-5, with 8 bases aligning to TRBD1. Germline CDR1 reads SGHVS; CDR2 reads FNYEAQ. The CDR3 totals 16 residues. Trimming took 4 bases from V and 5 from J; bases not matched to a gene: 12. The CDR3 loop reads CASSSNHGQGYETQYF. CDR3 in DNA: TGTGCCAGCAGCTCTAACCACGGACAGGGTTACGAGACCCAGTACTTC.

At least ten counts were recorded for this clone. This chain joins TRBV4-3 and TRBJ1-2; D may be TRBD1 (6 bases). This CDR3 is built from 16 residues. The V gene's germline CDR1 is LGHNA and CDR2 YSLEER. Trimming removed 0 bases at V and 4 bases at J, with 15 bases between. The CDR3 DNA reads TGCGCCAGCAGCCAAGATGATGGGGGGGCCCTCTATGGCTACACCTTC. This gives the protein CASSQDDGGALYGYTF.

In its sample, this clone was seen once. The J gene is TRBJ1-1, the V gene TRBV5-1; D might be TRBD1 (6 bases). Deletions cut 0 bases from V and 0 bases from J, with 15 bases between. This CDR3 has 17 residues. Germline CDR1 SGHRS, CDR2 YFSETQ. The CDR3 sequence is CASSLAVGGNMNTEAFF. The CDR3 region has the DNA TGCGCCAGCAGCTTGGCCGTTGGGGGCAATATGAACACTGAAGCTTTCTTT.